A selection of T cell receptor beta chains follows, all from one sample in a study of T-cell memory formation after mild COVID-19. Each CDR3 protein gets one entry after TCRdb re-called the 5' RACE reads with MiXCR. The repertoire holds 350,000 or so distinct CDR3 sequences, with less than 25% as singletons. Sequencing was carried out using PBMCs or a T cell subset sorted from them (not recorded which). These TCRs come from a man between 18 and 29 years old who had mild COVID-19 (a few samples of this study predate the infection). Cell type and time point are not known. CDR3s include the opening cysteine and the closing phenylalanine or tryptophan. The order of the fields is V gene, D gene, CDR3 protein. D genes are given only for firm matches.

v_gene: TRBV5-1
d_gene: TRBD1
CDR3aa: CASQQGRDNEQFF

v_gene: TRBV6-5
d_gene: TRBD1
CDR3aa: CASTTGVTEAFF

v_gene: TRBV4-1
d_gene: -
CDR3aa: CASSSRDMITTEAFF

v_gene: TRBV3-1
d_gene: -
CDR3aa: CASSQGGGARAKEQFF

v_gene: TRBV7-2
d_gene: TRBD1
CDR3aa: CASNLRGRAQPQHF

v_gene: TRBV18
d_gene: -
CDR3aa: CASSPPSRGRTDTQYF

v_gene: TRBV2
d_gene: -
CDR3aa: CASSDFTNTGELFF

v_gene: TRBV6-1
d_gene: -
CDR3aa: CASSERAGNTEAFF

v_gene: TRBV21-1
d_gene: -
CDR3aa: CASRDRDAFAYEQYF

v_gene: TRBV7-9
d_gene: -
CDR3aa: CASSLMGKVNSIQYF

v_gene: TRBV18
d_gene: -
CDR3aa: CASSPLASGTVGNTIYF

v_gene: TRBV7-8
d_gene: -
CDR3aa: CASSEVAGELFF

v_gene: TRBV6-2/TRBV6-3
d_gene: -
CDR3aa: CASRGMTVTYGYTF

v_gene: TRBV29-1
d_gene: TRBD1
CDR3aa: CSVKATGTEQFF

v_gene: TRBV6-2/TRBV6-3
d_gene: TRBD2
CDR3aa: CASSSWTSGGSSYNEQFF

v_gene: TRBV4-3
d_gene: -
CDR3aa: CASSRSAGRRANYEQYF

v_gene: TRBV18
d_gene: TRBD1
CDR3aa: CASTGTALLNTEAFF

v_gene: TRBV4-3
d_gene: -
CDR3aa: CASHQARGPNEQFF

v_gene: TRBV9
d_gene: TRBD1
CDR3aa: CASSLGTAYPYNEQFF

v_gene: TRBV3-1
d_gene: TRBD2
CDR3aa: CDSSRSGLGPSNEQFF

v_gene: TRBV12-3/TRBV12-4
d_gene: TRBD1
CDR3aa: CASSGDRDNQPQHF

v_gene: TRBV3-1
d_gene: TRBD1
CDR3aa: CASSQGTGGNSPLHF

v_gene: TRBV9
d_gene: -
CDR3aa: CASSVGVGPTYEQYF

v_gene: TRBV5-1
d_gene: TRBD1
CDR3aa: CASSLGDRGRLETQYF

v_gene: TRBV2
d_gene: -
CDR3aa: CASSEGEGYTF

v_gene: TRBV5-1
d_gene: TRBD2
CDR3aa: CASSPGLAGALGQYF

v_gene: TRBV3-1
d_gene: TRBD2
CDR3aa: CASSGRDRGGWNIQYF

v_gene: TRBV7-2
d_gene: -
CDR3aa: CASSLTRSDTQYF

v_gene: TRBV7-2
d_gene: -
CDR3aa: CASSLDVRETQYF

v_gene: TRBV4-3
d_gene: TRBD1
CDR3aa: CASSQLGTGNEKLFF

v_gene: TRBV7-2
d_gene: TRBD1
CDR3aa: CASSRGQPSGANVLTF

v_gene: TRBV19
d_gene: -
CDR3aa: CASSIDGGLGEQFF

v_gene: TRBV27
d_gene: -
CDR3aa: CASSRWGPASTFF

v_gene: TRBV2
d_gene: TRBD1
CDR3aa: CASSAGTGTTKQYF

v_gene: TRBV7-2
d_gene: TRBD1
CDR3aa: CASSVRQGADEKLFF

v_gene: TRBV10-3
d_gene: TRBD1
CDR3aa: CAISRAGGDQPQHF

v_gene: TRBV10-1
d_gene: -
CDR3aa: CASSEGGRDEQYF

v_gene: TRBV5-1
d_gene: -
CDR3aa: CASSIWTANSPLHF

v_gene: TRBV24-1
d_gene: TRBD2
CDR3aa: CATSGGPLAGLQETQYF

v_gene: TRBV7-3
d_gene: -
CDR3aa: CASSPSGGGYNEQFF

v_gene: TRBV18
d_gene: -
CDR3aa: CASSRGGPKYEAFF

v_gene: TRBV7-9
d_gene: -
CDR3aa: CASSLWSRGADTQYF

v_gene: TRBV7-8
d_gene: TRBD1
CDR3aa: CASSSTGAGNTIYF

v_gene: TRBV11-2
d_gene: TRBD1
CDR3aa: CASSLAPTGENTEAFF

v_gene: TRBV10-2
d_gene: TRBD2
CDR3aa: CASSEALAELSYEQYF

v_gene: TRBV7-2
d_gene: -
CDR3aa: CASSPGRPYGYTF

v_gene: TRBV7-2
d_gene: TRBD1
CDR3aa: CASSSDRLSYGYTF

v_gene: TRBV12-3/TRBV12-4
d_gene: -
CDR3aa: CASSPGRLDEQYF

v_gene: TRBV19
d_gene: TRBD2
CDR3aa: CASSVERGSIQYF

v_gene: TRBV4-1
d_gene: -
CDR3aa: CASSQESGTLGQSPLHF

v_gene: TRBV5-5
d_gene: -
CDR3aa: CASIEVSGPSLNYGYTF

v_gene: TRBV6-6
d_gene: -
CDR3aa: CASSGRRVYNEQFF

v_gene: TRBV24-1
d_gene: -
CDR3aa: CATSDSAGQPQHF

v_gene: TRBV9
d_gene: TRBD1
CDR3aa: CASSDGQGHFARTDTQYF

v_gene: TRBV14
d_gene: TRBD1
CDR3aa: CASSQPGTGLQETQYF

v_gene: TRBV7-3
d_gene: TRBD1
CDR3aa: CASSQTQGTMNTEAFF

v_gene: TRBV4-1
d_gene: -
CDR3aa: CASSQEAPEGGKLFF